The T cell receptor (beta chain) under discussion was sequenced for a study of blood T cell repertoires in COVID-19 (dated by TCRdb to 2020 to 2022). With respect to the entire study: Samples covering the acute and convalescent phases of COVID-19 were provided by collaborators in the United States, Italy and Spain. The material from the prospective study consisted of cDNA or gDNA derived from T cells, B-cell-depleted T cells, or PBMCs. Subjects who had been exposed to COVID-19, were actively infected with it, or had recovered from it provided the deeply sampled blood TCRbeta repertoires that made up the dataset. The repertoires were released in a freely available public database intended as a resource for research on the immune response to SARS-CoV-2. Samples came from the ongoing ImmuneRACE study (first 160 participants) plus 1,254 subjects from 6 global collaborators. Sample metadata almost always included a de-identified subject ID, COVID-19 status, age in years and sex. HLA class I and class II types, where available, came from metadata supplied by the sample provider rather than from assay-based typing. Findings and caveats that apply to the study as a whole: How much clinical and demographic metadata was included differed by source and by participant, and the metadata was provided uncurated.

Whole blood was collected in K2EDTA tubes by collaborating institutions according to the institutions' own protocols. Collaborator samples were shipped for TCRbeta analysis as frozen whole blood, isolated PBMCs, or DNA extracted from either sample type. As for this clone: It has no known antigen specificity. Within one base of it there is no much larger clone, and no base qualities were kept.

The immunoSEQ Assay, a bias-controlled multiplex PCR, was used to amplify TCRbeta CDR3 regions from genomic DNA. Turning to the authors' computational methods: The number of nucleated cells in each sample was estimated from the amplification of reference gene primers within the assay. Sequence reads were collapsed and filtered to measure the absolute abundance of every unique TCRbeta CDR3 rearrangement. For each sample, productive Simpson clonality was calculated as the square root of Simpson's diversity index across productive rearrangements. In its TCRdb copy, this immuneACCESS table keeps in-frame sequences only and misses some clones. Where compared with another copy, unresolved V genes explain less than half of these, and the others have no known cause. That table gives V, J and clone size, and the DNA gave D and trimming. This sample gives about 250,000 clones in total; approximately 86% of them show up just once. Of the sample, around 1.4% falls within the top ten clones.

Taken from cysteine to phenylalanine, the CDR3 has 16 residues. Only CDR3 DNA is held: 48 bases, read in frame from base 1. Trimming at the junction amounts to 1 base on V and 2 bases on J, and the germline ends lie 14 bases apart. Taken from the germline V gene, the CDR1 and CDR2 loops are SGDLS and YYNGEE. Specimen: peripheral blood. This sequence was found in an older man with acute or convalescent COVID-19. The chain couples TRBV9 to TRBJ2-3; possibly the D gene is TRBD1, per 5 matching bases. The base sequence is TGTGCCAGCAGCGTACAGGGAAGGTCCCCCACAGATACGCAGTATTTT. Its coded protein is CASSVQGRSPTDTQYF. With the rest looked up from the reference TRBV9 and TRBJ2-3 genes rather than sequenced, the full variable domain is DSGVTQTPKHLITATGQRVTLRCSPRSGDLSVYWYQQSLDQGLQFLIQYYNGEERAKGNILERFSAQQFPDLHSELNLSSLELGDSALYFCASSVQGRSPTDTQYFGPGTRLTVL.